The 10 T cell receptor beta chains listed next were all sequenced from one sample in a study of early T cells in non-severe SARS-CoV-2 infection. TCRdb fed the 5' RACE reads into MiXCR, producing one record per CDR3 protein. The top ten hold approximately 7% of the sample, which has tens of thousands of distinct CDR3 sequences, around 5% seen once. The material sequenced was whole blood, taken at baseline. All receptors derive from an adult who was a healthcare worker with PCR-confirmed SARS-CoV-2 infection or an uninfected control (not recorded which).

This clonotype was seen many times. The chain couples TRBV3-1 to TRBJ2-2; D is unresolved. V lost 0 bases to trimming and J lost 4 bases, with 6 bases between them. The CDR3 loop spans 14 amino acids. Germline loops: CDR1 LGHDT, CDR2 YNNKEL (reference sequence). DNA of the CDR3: TGTGCCAGCAGCCAAGAACACCGCACCGGGGAGCTGTTTTTT. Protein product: CASSQEHRTGELFF. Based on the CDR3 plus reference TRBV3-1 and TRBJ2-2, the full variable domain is DTAVSQTPKYLVTQMGNDKSIKCEQNLGHDTMYWYKQDSKKFLKIMFSYNNKELIINETVPNRFSPKSPDKAHLNLHINSLELGDSAVYFCASSQEHRTGELFFGEGSRLTVL.

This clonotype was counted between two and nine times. The CDR3 sequence: CASSRSGLAVNTGELFF. Here the CDR3 DNA reads TGTGCCAGCAGCCGCTCCGGACTAGCGGTGAACACCGGGGAGCTGTTTTTT. The rearrangement joins TRBV7-9 to TRBJ2-2; 10 bases are a match to TRBD2. The CDR3 sequence is 17 residues long. Germline V gene lookup returns CDR1 SEHNR and CDR2 FQNEAQ (reference sequence). Losses at the gene ends were 5 bases for V and 1 base for J; bases not matched to a gene: 7.

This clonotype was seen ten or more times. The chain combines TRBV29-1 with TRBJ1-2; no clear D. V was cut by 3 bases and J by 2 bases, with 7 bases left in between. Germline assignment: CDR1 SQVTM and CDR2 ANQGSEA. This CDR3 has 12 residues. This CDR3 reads CSVEDGNYGYTF. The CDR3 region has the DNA TGCAGCGTTGAGGACGGGAACTATGGCTACACCTTC.

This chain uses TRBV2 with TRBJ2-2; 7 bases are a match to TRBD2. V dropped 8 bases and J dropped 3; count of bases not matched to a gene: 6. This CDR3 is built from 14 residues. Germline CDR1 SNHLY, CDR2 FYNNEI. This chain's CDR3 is CASRGAGYTGELFF. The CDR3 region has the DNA TGTGCCAGCCGGGGAGCGGGATACACCGGGGAGCTGTTTTTT.

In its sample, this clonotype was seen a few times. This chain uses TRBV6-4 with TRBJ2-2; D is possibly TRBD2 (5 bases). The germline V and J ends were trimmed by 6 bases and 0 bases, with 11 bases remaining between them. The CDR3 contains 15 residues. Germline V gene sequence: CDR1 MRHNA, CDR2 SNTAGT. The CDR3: CASSRNGANTGELFF. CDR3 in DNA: TGTGCCAGCAGCCGAAACGGGGCGAACACCGGGGAGCTGTTTTTT.

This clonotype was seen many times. The CDR3 is CASSEEGVDSYEQYF. The CDR3 DNA reads as TGTGCCAGCAGTGAGGAGGGAGTGGACTCCTACGAGCAGTACTTC. This rearrangement joins TRBV6-1 to TRBJ2-7, with D maybe TRBD2 (6 bases). The CDR3 covers 15 residues. V dropped 3 bases and J dropped 0 bases, with 12 bases sitting between them. Germline V gives CDR1 MNHNS, CDR2 SASEGT.

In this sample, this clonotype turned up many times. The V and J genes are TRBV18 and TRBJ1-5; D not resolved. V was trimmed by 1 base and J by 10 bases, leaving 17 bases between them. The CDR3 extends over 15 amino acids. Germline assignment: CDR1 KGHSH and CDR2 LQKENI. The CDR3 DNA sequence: TGTGCCAGCTCACCACGAAGCCCAGACGCATCACCCCAGCATTTT. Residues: CASSPRSPDASPQHF.

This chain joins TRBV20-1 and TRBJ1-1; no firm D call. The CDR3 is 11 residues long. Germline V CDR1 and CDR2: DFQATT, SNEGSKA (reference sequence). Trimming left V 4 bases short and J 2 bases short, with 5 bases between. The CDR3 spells CSAMENTEAFF. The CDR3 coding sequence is TGCAGTGCTATGGAAAACACTGAAGCTTTCTTT.

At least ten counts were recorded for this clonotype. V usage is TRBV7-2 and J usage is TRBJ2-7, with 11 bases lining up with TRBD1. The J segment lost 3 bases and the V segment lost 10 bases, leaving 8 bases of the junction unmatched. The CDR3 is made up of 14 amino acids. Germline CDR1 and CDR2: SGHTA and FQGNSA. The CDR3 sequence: CATTRDRGSYEQYF. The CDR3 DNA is TGTGCCACCACCCGGGACAGGGGGAGCTACGAGCAGTACTTC.

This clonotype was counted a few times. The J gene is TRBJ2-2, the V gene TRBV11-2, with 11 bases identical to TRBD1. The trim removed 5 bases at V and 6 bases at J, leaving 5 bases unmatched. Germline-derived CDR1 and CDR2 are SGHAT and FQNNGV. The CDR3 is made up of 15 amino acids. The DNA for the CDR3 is TGTGCCAGCAGCCGAGGGACAGGGGGACCCGGGGAGCTGTTTTTT. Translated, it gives CASSRGTGGPGELFF.